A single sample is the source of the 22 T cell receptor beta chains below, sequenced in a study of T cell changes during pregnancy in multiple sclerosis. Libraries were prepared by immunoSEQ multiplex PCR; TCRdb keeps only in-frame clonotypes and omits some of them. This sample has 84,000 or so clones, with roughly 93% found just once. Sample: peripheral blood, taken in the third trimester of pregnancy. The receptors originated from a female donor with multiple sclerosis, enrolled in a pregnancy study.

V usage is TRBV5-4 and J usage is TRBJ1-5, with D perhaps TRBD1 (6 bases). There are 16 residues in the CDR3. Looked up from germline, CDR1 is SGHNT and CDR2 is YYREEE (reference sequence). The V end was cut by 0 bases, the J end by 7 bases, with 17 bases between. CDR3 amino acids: CASSLGGQGLGQPQHF. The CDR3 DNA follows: TGTGCCAGCAGCTTGGGGGGACAAGGGCTAGGGCAGCCCCAGCATTTT.

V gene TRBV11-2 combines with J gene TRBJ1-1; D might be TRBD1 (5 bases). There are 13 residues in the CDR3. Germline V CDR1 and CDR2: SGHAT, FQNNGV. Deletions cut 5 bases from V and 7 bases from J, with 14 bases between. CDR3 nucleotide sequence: TGTGCCAGCAGCCAAGGGGATAACTTTGAAGCTTTCTTT. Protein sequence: CASSQGDNFEAFF.

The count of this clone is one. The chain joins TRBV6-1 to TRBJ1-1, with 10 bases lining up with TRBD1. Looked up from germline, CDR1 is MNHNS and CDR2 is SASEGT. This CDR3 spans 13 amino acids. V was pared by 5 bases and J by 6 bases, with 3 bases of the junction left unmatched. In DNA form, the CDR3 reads TGTGCCAGCAGTAGGGACAGGGGCCCTGAAGCTTTCTTT. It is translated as CASSRDRGPEAFF.

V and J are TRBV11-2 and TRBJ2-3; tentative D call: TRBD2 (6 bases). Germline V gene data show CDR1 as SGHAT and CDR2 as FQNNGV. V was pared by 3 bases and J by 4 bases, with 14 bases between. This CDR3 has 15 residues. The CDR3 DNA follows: TGTGCCAGCAGCTTGGGGCCGGGGGAAGCAGATACGCAGTATTTT. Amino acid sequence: CASSLGPGEADTQYF.

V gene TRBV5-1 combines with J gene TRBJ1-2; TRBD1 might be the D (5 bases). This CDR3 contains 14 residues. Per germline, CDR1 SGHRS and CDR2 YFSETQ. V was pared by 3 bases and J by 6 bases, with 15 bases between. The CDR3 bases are TGCGCCAGCAGCTCTACGGGACTGGCGGATGGCTACACCTTC. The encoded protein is CASSSTGLADGYTF. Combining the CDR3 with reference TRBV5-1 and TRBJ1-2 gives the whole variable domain KAGVTQTPRYLIKTRGQQVTLSCSPISGHRSVSWYQQTPGQGLQFLFEYFSETQRNKGNFPGRFSGRQFSNSRSEMNVSTLELGDSALYLCASSSTGLADGYTFGSGTRLTVV.

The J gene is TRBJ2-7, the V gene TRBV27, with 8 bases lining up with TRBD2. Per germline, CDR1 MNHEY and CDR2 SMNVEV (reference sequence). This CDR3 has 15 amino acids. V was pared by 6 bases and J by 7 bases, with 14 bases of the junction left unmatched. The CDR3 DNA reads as TGTGCCAGCAGCCCATCTCCGGGAGGGACCCGGGAGCAGTACTTC. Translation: CASSPSPGGTREQYF.

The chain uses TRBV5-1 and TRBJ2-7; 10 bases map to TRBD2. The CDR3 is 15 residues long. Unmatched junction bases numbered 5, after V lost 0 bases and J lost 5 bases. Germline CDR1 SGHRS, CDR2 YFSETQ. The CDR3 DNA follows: TGCGCCAGCAGCTTGGAGCGGGGGGGCCACCACGAGCAGTACTTC. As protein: CASSLERGGHHEQYF.

CDR3 in amino acids: CASARTGDEQFF. As DNA, the CDR3 is TGTGCCAGCGCGAGGACAGGGGATGAGCAGTTCTTC. The V and J genes are TRBV4-2 and TRBJ2-1; 9 bases align to TRBD1. This CDR3 is 12 amino acids long. CDR1 is LGHNA, CDR2 YNFKEQ, per germline. The ends lost 8 bases at V and 8 bases at J; junction bases unmatched: 4.

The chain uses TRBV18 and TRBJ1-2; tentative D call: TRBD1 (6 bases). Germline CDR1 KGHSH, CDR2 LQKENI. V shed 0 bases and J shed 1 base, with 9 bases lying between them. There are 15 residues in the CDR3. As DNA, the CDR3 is TGTGCCAGCTCACCACCCACAGGGTATAACTATGGCTACACCTTC. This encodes CASSPPTGYNYGYTF.

DNA for the CDR3: TGTGCCAGCAGTTTGGGACTGAGCTCCTACAATGAGCAGTTCTTC. Translating gives CASSLGLSSYNEQFF. The chain joins TRBV27 to TRBJ2-1, with D maybe TRBD2 (6 bases). The CDR3 sequence is 15 residues long. Germline lookup yields CDR1 MNHEY and CDR2 SMNVEV (reference sequence). V lost 3 bases, J lost 0 bases, and 9 bases lay in between.

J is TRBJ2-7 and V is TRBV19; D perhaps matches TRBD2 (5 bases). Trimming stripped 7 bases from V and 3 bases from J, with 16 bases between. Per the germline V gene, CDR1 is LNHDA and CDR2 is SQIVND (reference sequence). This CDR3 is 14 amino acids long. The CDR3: CASTTLEGIYEQYF. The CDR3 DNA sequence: TGTGCCAGTACGACCCTAGAGGGAATCTACGAGCAGTACTTC.

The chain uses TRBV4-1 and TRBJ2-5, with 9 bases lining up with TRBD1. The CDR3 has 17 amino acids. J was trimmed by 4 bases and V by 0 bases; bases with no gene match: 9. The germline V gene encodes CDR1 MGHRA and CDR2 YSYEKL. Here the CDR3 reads CASSQDGTGIGLETQYF. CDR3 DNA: TGCGCCAGCAGCCAAGATGGGACAGGGATAGGCCTAGAGACCCAGTACTTC.

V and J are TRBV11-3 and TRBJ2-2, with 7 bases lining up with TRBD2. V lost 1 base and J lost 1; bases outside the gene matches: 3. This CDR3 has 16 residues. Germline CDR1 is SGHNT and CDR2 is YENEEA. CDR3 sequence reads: CASSLVVAGNTGELFF. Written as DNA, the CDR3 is TGTGCCAGCAGCTTAGTGGTAGCGGGGAACACCGGGGAGCTGTTTTTT.

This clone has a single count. CDR3 sequence (DNA): TGCGCCACCACGACAGGGAACTACGAGCAGTACTTC. It translates to CATTTGNYEQYF. The rearrangement joins TRBV10-2 to TRBJ2-7, with 7 bases that match TRBD1. J lost 3 bases, V lost 10 bases, and 6 bases had no gene match. CDR3 length: 12 residues. The germline V gene has CDR1 WSHSY and CDR2 SAAADI.

For the CDR3, the DNA is TGTGCCAGCAGCTTAGGGATTCTGGAGGGTGACTACGAGCAGTACTTC. It specifies CASSLGILEGDYEQYF. This chain uses TRBV13 with TRBJ2-7; D may be TRBD2 (6 bases). The germline V and J ends were trimmed by 0 bases and 3 bases, with 15 bases remaining between them. Germline values: CDR1 PRHDT, CDR2 FYEKMQ (reference sequence). This CDR3 comprises 16 residues.

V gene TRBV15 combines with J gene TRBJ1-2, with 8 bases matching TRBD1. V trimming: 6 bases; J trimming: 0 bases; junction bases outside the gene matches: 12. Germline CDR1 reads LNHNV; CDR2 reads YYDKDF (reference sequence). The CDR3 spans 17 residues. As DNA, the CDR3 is TGTGCCACCAGTGGATTCGGGACAGGAAAAGCTAACTATGGCTACACCTTC. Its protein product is CATSGFGTGKANYGYTF.

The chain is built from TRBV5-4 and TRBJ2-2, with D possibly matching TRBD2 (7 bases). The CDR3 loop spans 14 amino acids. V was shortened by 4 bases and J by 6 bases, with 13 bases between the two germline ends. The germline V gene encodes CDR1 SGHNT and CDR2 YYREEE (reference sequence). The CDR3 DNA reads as TGTGCCAGCAGCCGTGCGGGGGCTTCCGGGGAGCTGTTTTTT. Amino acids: CASSRAGASGELFF.

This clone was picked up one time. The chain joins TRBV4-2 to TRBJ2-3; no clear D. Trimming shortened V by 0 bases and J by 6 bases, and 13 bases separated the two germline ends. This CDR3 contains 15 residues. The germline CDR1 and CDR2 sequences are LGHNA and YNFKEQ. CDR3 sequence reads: CASSQDFATVDTQYF. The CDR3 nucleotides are TGTGCCAGCAGCCAAGATTTCGCAACAGTCGATACGCAGTATTTT.

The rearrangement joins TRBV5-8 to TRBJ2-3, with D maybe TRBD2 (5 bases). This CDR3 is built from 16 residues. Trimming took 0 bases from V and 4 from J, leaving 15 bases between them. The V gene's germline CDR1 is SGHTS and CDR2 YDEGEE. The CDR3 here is CASSLGVAGNSDTQYF. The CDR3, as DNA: TGTGCCAGCAGCTTGGGGGTTGCGGGTAATTCAGATACGCAGTATTTT.

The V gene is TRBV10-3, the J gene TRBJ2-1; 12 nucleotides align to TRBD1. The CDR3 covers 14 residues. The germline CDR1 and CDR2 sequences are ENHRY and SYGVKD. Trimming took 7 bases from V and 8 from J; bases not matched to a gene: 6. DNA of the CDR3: TGTGCCATCAACCCGGGACAGGGGGCCTATGAGCAGTTCTTC. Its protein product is CAINPGQGAYEQFF.

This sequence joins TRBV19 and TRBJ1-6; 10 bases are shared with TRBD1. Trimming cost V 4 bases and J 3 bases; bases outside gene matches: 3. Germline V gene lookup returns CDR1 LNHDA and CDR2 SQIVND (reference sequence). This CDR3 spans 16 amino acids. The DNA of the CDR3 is TGTGCCAGTAGTACCCGGGACAGGGGCTATAATTCACCCCTCCACTTT. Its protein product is CASSTRDRGYNSPLHF.

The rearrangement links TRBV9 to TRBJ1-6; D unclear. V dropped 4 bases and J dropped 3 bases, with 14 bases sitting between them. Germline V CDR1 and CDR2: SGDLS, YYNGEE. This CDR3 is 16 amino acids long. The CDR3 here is CASSPWETLYNSPLHF. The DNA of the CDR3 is TGTGCCAGCAGCCCATGGGAGACCCTCTATAATTCACCCCTCCACTTT.